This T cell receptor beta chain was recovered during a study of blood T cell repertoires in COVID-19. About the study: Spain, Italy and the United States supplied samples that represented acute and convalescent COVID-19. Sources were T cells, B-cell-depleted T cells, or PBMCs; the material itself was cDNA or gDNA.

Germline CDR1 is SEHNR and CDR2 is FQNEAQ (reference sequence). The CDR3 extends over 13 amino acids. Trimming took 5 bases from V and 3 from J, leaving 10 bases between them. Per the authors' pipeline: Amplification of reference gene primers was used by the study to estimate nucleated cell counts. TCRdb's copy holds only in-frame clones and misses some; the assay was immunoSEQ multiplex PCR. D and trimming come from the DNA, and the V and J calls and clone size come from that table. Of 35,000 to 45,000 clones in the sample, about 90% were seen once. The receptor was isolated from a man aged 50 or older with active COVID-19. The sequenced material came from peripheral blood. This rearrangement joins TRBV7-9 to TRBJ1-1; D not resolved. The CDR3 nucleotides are TGTGCCAGCAGCAACGGAGACCACACTGAAGCTTTCTTT. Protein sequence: CASSNGDHTEAFF.